The 5 T cell receptor beta chains presented below share a single source sample, sequenced in a study of shared T cell receptors in the human thymus. TCRdb's table, derived via immunoSEQ multiplex PCR, lists solely in-frame clones and lacks some. Here the sample spans some 720,000 clones, around nine tenths being singletons. These same data were also listed under a study on human thymus T cells.

The sample consisted of thymocytes. The source is a boy in the first two years of life with a congenital heart defect.

The chain has TRBV19 and TRBJ2-7, with D tentatively TRBD1 (6 bases). With 5 bases removed from V and 9 bases from J, the gap between germline ends came to 20 bases. Germline-derived CDR1 and CDR2 are LNHDA and SQIVND (reference sequence). This CDR3 comprises 14 residues. In DNA form, the CDR3 reads TGTGCCAGTAGTTGGACAGCCCGATGGACCGGGCAGTACTTC. Protein: CASSWTARWTGQYF. The entire variable domain, with the rest obtained from reference TRBV19 and TRBJ2-7, is as follows: DGGITQSPKYLFRKEGQNVTLSCEQNLNHDAMYWYRQDPGQGLRLIYYSQIVNDFQKGDIAEGYSVSREKKESFPLTVTSAQKNPTAFYLCASSWTARWTGQYFGPGTRLTVT.

The J gene is TRBJ2-1, the V gene TRBV6-5, with 8 bases aligning to TRBD2. After removal of 6 bases from V and 6 bases from J, the junction contained 7 bases not matched to a gene. Germline loops: CDR1 MNHEY, CDR2 SVGAGI. This CDR3 has 14 amino acids. The CDR3 reads CASSFGTRSNEQFF. For the CDR3, the DNA is TGTGCCAGCAGCTTCGGGACTAGAAGCAATGAGCAGTTCTTC.

The chain recombines TRBV29-1 with TRBJ2-2; no definite D call. This CDR3 contains 13 residues. With 4 bases removed from V and 5 bases from J, the gap between germline ends came to 11 bases. Germline assignment: CDR1 SQVTM and CDR2 ANQGSEA. CDR3 nucleotides: TGCAGCGTTGCCCGTGGGCCAACCGGGGAGCTGTTTTTT. It is translated as CSVARGPTGELFF.

The CDR3 sequence is CASSSTGEISGNTIYF. CDR3 in DNA: TGTGCCAGCAGTTCGACAGGGGAGATCTCTGGAAACACCATATATTTT. The chain is built from TRBV6-6 and TRBJ1-3; 8 bases match TRBD1. The CDR3 runs to 16 residues. In germline, CDR1 is MNHNY, CDR2 SVGAGI (reference sequence). With 4 bases clipped from V and 0 bases from J, the junction kept 5 bases outside the gene matches.

This chain uses TRBV10-1 with TRBJ2-5; 10 bases agree with TRBD2. TRBJ2-7 explains the end of the DNA better; the J call may be wrong. From germline, CDR1 is WNHNN and CDR2 SYGVQD (reference sequence). The CDR3 has 18 amino acids. The CDR3 DNA is TGCGCCAGCAGTGAGTCAGTGCTAGCGGGAGACCCCCCCTACGAGCAGTACTTC. This gives the protein CASSESVLAGDPPYEQYF.